This T cell receptor beta chain emerged from a study of T cell repertoires in cytomegalovirus infection. TCRdb re-called the reads with MiXCR, one entry per CDR3 protein. The data show about 310,000 distinct CDR3 sequences, with about a sixth seen just once and more than 10% held by the top ten. This clonotype was detected only a few times. The germline V gene encodes CDR1 MNHNS and CDR2 SASEGT. The V end was cut by 9 bases, the J end by 0 bases, with 13 bases between. This CDR3 contains 14 residues. Specimen: PBMCs. This receptor was identified in a human donor in good health (CMV status not recorded). Some clones in this sample may be carry-over from other donors' samples. V is TRBV6-1 and J is TRBJ2-3; D not certain. Here the CDR3 reads CASRQVSSTDTQYF. For the CDR3, the DNA is TGTGCCAGTCGGCAGGTTTCGAGCACAGATACGCAGTATTTT.